A selection of T cell receptor beta chains follows, all from one sample in a study of T cells after yellow fever vaccination. TCRdb re-called the 5' RACE reads with MiXCR, one entry per CDR3 protein. Here the sample spans a few hundred thousand distinct CDR3 sequences, approximately 3% being singletons. The sequencing used CD4+ T cells sorted from PBMCs, collected 10 days after the yellow fever booster vaccination. Source of these receptors: a man younger than 35 who received the YFV17D yellow fever vaccine. The CDR3 runs from the conserved cysteine through the conserved F or W. Each record gives: J gene, D gene, clone size, V gene, CDR3 DNA, CDR3 protein. The D gene is left open where the match is weak. Some rows have no size entry. The others give once, few or many, or a class for an expanded clone.

>TRBJ2-2|TRBD1|few|TRBV5-5
TGTGCCAGCAGACACAGGGGGACCGCGAACACCGGGGAGCTGTTTTTT
CASRHRGTANTGELFF
>TRBJ1-4|NA|few|TRBV4-3
TGCGCCAGCAGCCAAGAGGGAGGAATCGGTAGGGCAAAACTGTTTTTT
CASSQEGGIGRAKLFF
>TRBJ2-7|NA|few|TRBV7-2
TGTGCCAGCAGCTCCTCTCGGTACGAGCAGTACTTC
CASSSSRYEQYF
>TRBJ1-5|NA|NA|TRBV20-1
TGCAGTGACCCGGACAGTCTGGGCCAGCCCCAGCATTTT
CSDPDSLGQPQHF
>TRBJ2-7|NA|few|TRBV3-1
TGTGCCAGCAGCCAACATCCGGGTCCCTACGAGCAGTACTTC
CASSQHPGPYEQYF
>TRBJ2-5|NA|NA|TRBV24-1
TGTGCCACCAGTGATGACAGCCAAGAGACCCAGTACTTC
CATSDDSQETQYF
>TRBJ2-4|NA|many|TRBV20-1
TGCAGTGTTCACAGGGCAGACATTCAGTACTTC
CSVHRADIQYF
>TRBJ1-1|TRBD1|NA|TRBV7-2
TGTGCCAGCAGCTTAGGGGGACAGGTTAGAACTGAAGCTTTCTTT
CASSLGGQVRTEAFF
>TRBJ2-1|NA|many|TRBV25-1
TGTGCCAGCAGTCCAATCCGGGGGCCGGAAAACAATGAGCAGTTCTTC
CASSPIRGPENNEQFF
>TRBJ2-1|NA|NA|TRBV10-3
TGTGCCATCAGTGTATCTATAAGCAATGAGCAGTTCTTC
CAISVSISNEQFF
>TRBJ2-2|TRBD1|few|TRBV29-1
TGCAGCGTTCTACAGGGGCCACGAGCGGACACCGCCGAGCTGTTTTTT
CSVLQGPRADTAELFF
>TRBJ2-2|TRBD1|few|TRBV5-1
TGCGCCAGCAGCTTGCCCGACAGGGGTCGCGCCGGGGAGCTGTTTTTT
CASSLPDRGRAGELFF
>TRBJ2-5|NA|many|TRBV7-2
TGTGCCAGCAGCTACCGGGTGGGGGGCCCAGGAGAGACCCAGTACTTC
CASSYRVGGPGETQYF
>TRBJ2-5|NA|NA|TRBV11-2
TGTGCCAGCAGCTTAACGAGTACAGGGACCCAGTACTTC
CASSLTSTGTQYF
>TRBJ1-4|NA|NA|TRBV5-1
TGCGCCAGCTCCTTAATCAGCGCAACTAATGAAAAACTGTTTTTT
CASSLISATNEKLFF
>TRBJ2-5|NA|few|TRBV10-3
TGTGCTACGGGGGAGGATCTCCAAGAGACCCAGTACTTC
CATGEDLQETQYF
>TRBJ2-3|NA|many|TRBV5-5
TGTGCCAGCAGCCTCTACATTACGGCAGATACGCAGTATTTT
CASSLYITADTQYF
>TRBJ1-5|NA|NA|TRBV7-8
TGTGCCAGCAGCATCACAGCTTATAGCAATCAGCCCCAGCATTTT
CASSITAYSNQPQHF
>TRBJ1-6|NA|many|TRBV12-3/TRBV12-4
TGTGCCAGCAGTCCACGACGGGGAGTTATTGAAGACTCACCCCTCCACTTT
CASSPRRGVIEDSPLHF
>TRBJ1-2|NA|few|TRBV4-1
TGCGCCAGCAGCCAAACAGGGTCCCCGAACAGCGGCTACACCTTC
CASSQTGSPNSGYTF
>TRBJ1-2|NA|few|TRBV3-1
TGTGCCAGCAGCCAAGGACACGGTGTGAGTGGCTACACCTTC
CASSQGHGVSGYTF
>TRBJ2-5|NA|few|TRBV20-1
TGCAGTGCTCTTCCTACTAGCAGAGACCAAGAGACCCAGTACTTC
CSALPTSRDQETQYF
>TRBJ2-5|NA|many|TRBV7-9
TGTGCCAGCAGCTTAGTCGCGGGGAAAGAGACCCAGTACTTC
CASSLVAGKETQYF
>TRBJ1-3|NA|few|TRBV29-1
TGCAGCGCCCCTGTGGGGGCTGGAAACACCATATATTTT
CSAPVGAGNTIYF
>TRBJ1-5|NA|NA|TRBV10-1
TGCGCCAGCAGTGAGTTATATCTTAGTAGAAGGGATATCTCCTACCTTAGCAATCAGCCCCAGCATTTT
CASSELYLSRRDISYLSNQPQHF